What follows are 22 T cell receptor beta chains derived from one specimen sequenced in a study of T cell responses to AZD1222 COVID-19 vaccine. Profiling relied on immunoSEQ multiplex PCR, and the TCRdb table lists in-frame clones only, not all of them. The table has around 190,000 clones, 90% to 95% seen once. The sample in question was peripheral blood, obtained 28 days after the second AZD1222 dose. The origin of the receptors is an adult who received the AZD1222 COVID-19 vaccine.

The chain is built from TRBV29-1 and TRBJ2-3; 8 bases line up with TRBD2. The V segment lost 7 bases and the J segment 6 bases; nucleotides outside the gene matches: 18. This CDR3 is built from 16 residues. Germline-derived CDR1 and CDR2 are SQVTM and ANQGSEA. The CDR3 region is CSARGGDIKLSDTQYF. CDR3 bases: TGCAGCGCCCGGGGGGGGGACATTAAACTTTCGGATACGCAGTATTTT.

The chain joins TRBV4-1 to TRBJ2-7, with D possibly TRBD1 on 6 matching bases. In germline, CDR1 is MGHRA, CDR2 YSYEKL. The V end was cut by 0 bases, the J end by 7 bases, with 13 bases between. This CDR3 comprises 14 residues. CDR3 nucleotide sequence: TGCGCCAGCAGCCAAGAGAACAGGGTGAGGGAGCAGTACTTC. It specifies CASSQENRVREQYF.

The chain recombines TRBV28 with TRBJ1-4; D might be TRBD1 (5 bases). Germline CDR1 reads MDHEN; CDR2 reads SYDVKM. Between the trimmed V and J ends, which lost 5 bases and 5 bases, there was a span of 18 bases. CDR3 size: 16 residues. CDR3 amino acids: CASSTSPRTQNEKLFF. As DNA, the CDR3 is TGTGCCAGCAGTACGTCCCCCCGGACACAGAATGAAAAACTGTTTTTT.

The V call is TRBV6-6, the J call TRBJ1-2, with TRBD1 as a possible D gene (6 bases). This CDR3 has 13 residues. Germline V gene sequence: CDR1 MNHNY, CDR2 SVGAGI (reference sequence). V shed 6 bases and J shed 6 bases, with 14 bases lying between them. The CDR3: CASSLAGADGYTF. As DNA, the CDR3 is TGTGCCAGCAGCCTGGCGGGGGCGGATGGCTACACCTTC.

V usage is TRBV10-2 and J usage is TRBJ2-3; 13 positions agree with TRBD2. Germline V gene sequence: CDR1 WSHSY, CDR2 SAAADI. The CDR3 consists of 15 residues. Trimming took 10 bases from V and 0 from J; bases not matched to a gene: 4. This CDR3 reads CATGTSGTSTDTQYF. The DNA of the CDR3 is TGCGCCACCGGGACTAGCGGGACTAGCACAGATACGCAGTATTTT.

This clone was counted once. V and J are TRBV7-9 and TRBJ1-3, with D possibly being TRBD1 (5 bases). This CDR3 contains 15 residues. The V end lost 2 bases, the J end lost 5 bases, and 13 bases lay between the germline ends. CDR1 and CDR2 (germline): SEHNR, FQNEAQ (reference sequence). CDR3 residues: CASSLSSGFRNTIYF. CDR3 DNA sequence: TGTGCCAGCAGCTTATCATCAGGGTTCCGAAACACCATATATTTT.

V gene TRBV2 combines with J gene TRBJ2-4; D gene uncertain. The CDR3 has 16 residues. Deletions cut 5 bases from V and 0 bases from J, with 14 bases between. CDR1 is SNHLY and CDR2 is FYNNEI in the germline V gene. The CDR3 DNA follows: TGTGCCAGCAGTTTTTCGAGAGCTCTAGCCAAAAACATTCAGTACTTC. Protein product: CASSFSRALAKNIQYF.

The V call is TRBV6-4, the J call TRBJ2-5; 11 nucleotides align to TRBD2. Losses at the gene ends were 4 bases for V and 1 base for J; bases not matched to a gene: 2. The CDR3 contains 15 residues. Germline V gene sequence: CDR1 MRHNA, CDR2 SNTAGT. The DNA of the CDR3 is TGTGCCAGCAGTGTGGGGACTAGCGGCCAAGAGACCCAGTACTTC. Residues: CASSVGTSGQETQYF.

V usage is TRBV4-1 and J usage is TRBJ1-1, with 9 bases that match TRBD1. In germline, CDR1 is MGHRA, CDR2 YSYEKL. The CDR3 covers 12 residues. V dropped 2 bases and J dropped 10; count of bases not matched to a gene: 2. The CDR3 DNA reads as TGCGCCAGCAGCCAACCGGACAGGGGAGCTTTCTTT. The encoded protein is CASSQPDRGAFF.

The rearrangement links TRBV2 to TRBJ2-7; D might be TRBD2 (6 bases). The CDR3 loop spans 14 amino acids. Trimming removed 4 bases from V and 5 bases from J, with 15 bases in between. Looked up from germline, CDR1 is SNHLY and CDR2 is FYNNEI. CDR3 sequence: CASSVLRERNEQYF. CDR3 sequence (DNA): TGTGCCAGCAGTGTTTTACGGGAGCGTAACGAGCAGTACTTC.

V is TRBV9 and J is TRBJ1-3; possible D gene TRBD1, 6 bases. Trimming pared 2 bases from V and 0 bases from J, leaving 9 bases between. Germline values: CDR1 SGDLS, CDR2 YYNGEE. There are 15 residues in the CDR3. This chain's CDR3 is CASSVSDSSGNTIYF. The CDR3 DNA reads TGTGCCAGCAGCGTTTCGGACAGCTCTGGAAACACCATATATTTT.

CDR3 in amino acids: CASSLQGSNEKLFF. The CDR3 coding sequence is TGTGCCAGCAGTTTACAGGGGTCTAATGAAAAACTGTTTTTT. V and J are TRBV28 and TRBJ1-4, with D maybe TRBD1 (6 bases). The CDR3 has 14 amino acids. Germline CDR1 MDHEN, CDR2 SYDVKM. The V end was cut by 2 bases, the J end by 3 bases, with 7 bases between.

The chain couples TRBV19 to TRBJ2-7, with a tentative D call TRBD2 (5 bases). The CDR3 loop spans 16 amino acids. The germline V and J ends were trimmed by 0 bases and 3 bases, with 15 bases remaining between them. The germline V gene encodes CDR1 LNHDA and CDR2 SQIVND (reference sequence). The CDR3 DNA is TGTGCCAGTAGTATAGATATGGCTAGCAGGAACTACGAGCAGTACTTC. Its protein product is CASSIDMASRNYEQYF.

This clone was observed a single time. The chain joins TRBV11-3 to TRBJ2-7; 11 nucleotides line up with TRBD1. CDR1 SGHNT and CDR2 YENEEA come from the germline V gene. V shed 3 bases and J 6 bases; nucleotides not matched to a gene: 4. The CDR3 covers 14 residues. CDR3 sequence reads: CASSFGTGGREQYF. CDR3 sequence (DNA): TGTGCCAGCAGCTTCGGGACAGGGGGGCGCGAGCAGTACTTC.

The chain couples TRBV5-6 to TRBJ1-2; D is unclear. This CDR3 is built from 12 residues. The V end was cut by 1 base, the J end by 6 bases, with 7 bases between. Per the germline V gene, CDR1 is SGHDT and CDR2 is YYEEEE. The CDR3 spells CASSLYPDGYTF. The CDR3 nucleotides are TGTGCCAGCAGCTTGTACCCTGATGGCTACACCTTC.

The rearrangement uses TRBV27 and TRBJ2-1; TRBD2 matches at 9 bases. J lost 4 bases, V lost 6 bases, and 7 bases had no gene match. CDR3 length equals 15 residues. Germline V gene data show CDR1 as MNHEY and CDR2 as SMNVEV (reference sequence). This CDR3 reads CASRLELAGYNEQFF. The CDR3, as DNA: TGTGCCAGCAGACTAGAACTAGCGGGTTACAATGAGCAGTTCTTC.

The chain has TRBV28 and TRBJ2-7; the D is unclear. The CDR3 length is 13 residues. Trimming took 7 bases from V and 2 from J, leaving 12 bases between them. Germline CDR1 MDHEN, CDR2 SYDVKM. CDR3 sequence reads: CASNGRATYEQYF. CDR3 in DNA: TGTGCCAGCAACGGACGGGCAACCTACGAGCAGTACTTC.

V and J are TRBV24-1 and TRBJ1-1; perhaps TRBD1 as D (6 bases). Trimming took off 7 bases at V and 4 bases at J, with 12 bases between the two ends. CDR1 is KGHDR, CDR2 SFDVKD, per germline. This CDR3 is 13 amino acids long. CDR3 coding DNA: TGTGCCACCAGGGGGAGGGGGGCCACTGAAGCTTTCTTT. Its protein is CATRGRGATEAFF.

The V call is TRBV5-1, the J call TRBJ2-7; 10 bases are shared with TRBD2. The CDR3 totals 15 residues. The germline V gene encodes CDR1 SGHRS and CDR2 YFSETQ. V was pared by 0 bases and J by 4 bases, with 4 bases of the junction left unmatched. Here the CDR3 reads CASSLAGSGGYEQYF. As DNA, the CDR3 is TGCGCCAGCAGCTTGGCCGGTAGCGGGGGGTACGAGCAGTACTTC.

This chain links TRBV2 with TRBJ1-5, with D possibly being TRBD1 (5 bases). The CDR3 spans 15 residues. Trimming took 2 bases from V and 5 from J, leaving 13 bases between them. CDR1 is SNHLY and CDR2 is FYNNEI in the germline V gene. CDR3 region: CASSELARAYQPQHF. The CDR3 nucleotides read TGTGCCAGCAGTGAATTGGCCAGGGCCTATCAGCCCCAGCATTTT.

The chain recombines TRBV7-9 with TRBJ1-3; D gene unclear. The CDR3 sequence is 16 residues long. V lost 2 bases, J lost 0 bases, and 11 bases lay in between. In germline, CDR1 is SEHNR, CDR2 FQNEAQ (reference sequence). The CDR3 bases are TGTGCCAGCAGCTTATTTCAGGCCTCCTCTGGAAACACCATATATTTT. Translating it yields CASSLFQASSGNTIYF.

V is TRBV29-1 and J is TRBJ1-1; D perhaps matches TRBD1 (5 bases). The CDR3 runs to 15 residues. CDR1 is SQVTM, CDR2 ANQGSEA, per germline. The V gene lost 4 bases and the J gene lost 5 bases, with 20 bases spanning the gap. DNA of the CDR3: TGCAGCGTTGCCCCCCGTTGGGGGGTAGGAACTGAAGCTTTCTTT. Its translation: CSVAPRWGVGTEAFF. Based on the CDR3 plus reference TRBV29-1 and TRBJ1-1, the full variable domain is SAVISQKPSRDICQRGTSLTIQCQVDSQVTMMFWYRQQPGQSLTLIATANQGSEATYESGFVIDKFPISRPNLTFSTLTVSNMSPEDSSIYLCSVAPRWGVGTEAFFGQGTRLTVV.